This is a list of T cell receptor beta chains from one sample in a study of cytomegalovirus exposure and HLA in healthy donors. Clones were sequenced by immunoSEQ multiplex PCR, and TCRdb holds only the in-frame ones, with some missing. The sample holds some 210,000 clones, about nine tenths seen once. Sample: PBMCs. The receptors here all came from a woman younger than 35 in good health and CMV-seropositive. CDR3s include the opening cysteine and the closing phenylalanine or tryptophan. Fields, in order: J gene, clone size, D gene, V gene, CDR3 DNA, CDR3 protein. D genes are given only for firm matches. Some rows mark clone size as missing; the rest say once, few, many or name a class of expanded clone.

TRBJ2-2	-	TRBD2	TRBV15	TGTGCCACCAGCAGAGTCGGGGGGACCGGGGAGCTGTTTTTT	CATSRVGGTGELFF
TRBJ1-2	-	TRBD1	TRBV28	TGTGCCAGCAGTTTTGGGGACAGGGCGAACTATGGCTACACCTTC	CASSFGDRANYGYTF
TRBJ1-1	-	-	TRBV5-1	TGCGCCAGCAGCTTGTCGGACACTGAAGCTTTCTTT	CASSLSDTEAFF
TRBJ1-5	few	-	TRBV7-2	TGTGCCAGCAGCTACCAGGGTGGGGAGCCCCAGCATTTT	CASSYQGGEPQHF
TRBJ2-1	-	-	TRBV11-3	TGTGCCAGCAGCACTGGACTACGCATCTACAATGAGCAGTTCTTC	CASSTGLRIYNEQFF
TRBJ1-1	-	TRBD1	TRBV7-9	TGTGCCAGCAGCTCCCGGGACAGGGGTGTTGTTAATATTGGCACTGAAGCTTTCTTT	CASSSRDRGVVNIGTEAFF
TRBJ1-1	-	-	TRBV30	TGTGCCTGGAGTTGGCAGATAAACACTGAAGCTTTCTTT	CAWSWQINTEAFF
TRBJ1-1	-	-	TRBV4-2	TGTGCCAGCAGCCAAGAGGGCCGAGACACTGAAGCTTTCTTT	CASSQEGRDTEAFF
TRBJ2-7	-	TRBD2	TRBV28	TGTGCCAGCAGTCCCAAGGAGACTAGCGGGACCTACGAGCAGTACTTC	CASSPKETSGTYEQYF
TRBJ2-7	-	-	TRBV30	TGTGCCTGGAGTCCCTCCCAGGACGAGCAGTACTTC	CAWSPSQDEQYF
TRBJ1-4	-	-	TRBV27	TGTGCCAGCAGCCTCGACAGAGCAACTAATGAAAAACTGTTTTTT	CASSLDRATNEKLFF
TRBJ2-2	-	TRBD1	TRBV10-1	TGCGCCCTCGGGCAGGGGGAGGGGGAGCTGTTTTTT	CALGQGEGELFF
TRBJ2-7	once	TRBD2	TRBV6-5	TGTGCCAGCAGCCCCGGACTAGCGGGAGACTACGAGCAGTACTTC	CASSPGLAGDYEQYF
TRBJ2-7	-	TRBD2	TRBV4-2	TGTGCCAGCAGCCAAGAAGCTAGCGGTTCCTACGAGCAGTACTTC	CASSQEASGSYEQYF